A single sample gave rise to the 15 T cell receptor beta chains below, sequenced in a study of blood T cells in healthy people across ages. Then a second PCR, running roughly 6 to 11 cycles, was carried out with a sample-barcoded 5' primer and a J-beta primer mix. MiXCR, applied by TCRdb to the 5' RACE reads, yields one record per CDR3 protein. This table holds roughly 1 million distinct CDR3 sequences, approximately 26% found once. These same records also appear under a second study, on T cells of mothers and their children.

What was sequenced was blood. The receptor source for this set is a girl aged 2 to 10 in good health.

This clonotype was found a few times. Mismatch with germline at one junction end may stem from a read error. The rearrangement uses TRBV28 and TRBJ2-7; tentatively, D is TRBD2 (6 bases). This CDR3 contains 15 residues. Germline values: CDR1 MDHEN, CDR2 SYDVKM. This CDR3 reads CASSLLARSSYEQYF. In nucleotides, the CDR3 is TGTGCCAGCAGTTTACTAGCGAGATCCTCCTATGAGCAGTACTTC.

This clonotype was seen repeatedly, ten times or more. The genes are TRBV4-3 and TRBJ2-7; D is possibly TRBD2 (6 bases). V lost 1 base, J lost 4 bases, and 11 bases lay in between. This CDR3 has 14 amino acids. Germline values: CDR1 LGHNA, CDR2 YSLEER. The CDR3 loop reads CASSQVEGRYEQYF. The CDR3, as DNA: TGCGCCAGCAGCCAAGTCGAGGGGAGGTACGAGCAGTACTTC.

The sample holds a few counts of this clonotype. The J gene is TRBJ2-7, the V gene TRBV28, with TRBD2 matching 7 bases. The CDR3 loop spans 15 amino acids. With 3 bases clipped from V and 2 bases from J, the junction kept 7 bases outside the gene matches. CDR1 is MDHEN, CDR2 SYDVKM, per germline. As DNA, the CDR3 is TGTGCCAGCAGTTTTGCCGGGACTACGACCTACGAGCAGTACTTC. Its translation is CASSFAGTTTYEQYF. The full variable domain, completed using reference TRBV28 and TRBJ2-7, is DVKVTQSSRYLVKRTGEKVFLECVQDMDHENMFWYRQDPGLGLRLIYFSYDVKMKEKGDIPEGYSVSREKKERFSLILESASTNQTSMYLCASSFAGTTTYEQYFGPGTRLTVT.

This chain connects TRBV10-1 to TRBJ2-1, with D possibly TRBD1 on 5 matching bases. Trimming removed 3 bases at V and 5 bases at J, with 14 bases between. The length of the CDR3 is 15 residues. CDR1 and CDR2 from the germline V gene are WNHNN and SYGVQD (reference sequence). CDR3 DNA sequence: TGCGCCAGCAGTGATCCAGGGAATTACCACAATGAGCAGTTCTTC. It codes for CASSDPGNYHNEQFF.

This chain links TRBV12-3 or TRBV12-4 with TRBJ1-2; maybe TRBD1 (5 bases). This CDR3 region has 12 residues. Trimming took 3 bases from V and 7 from J, leaving 9 bases between them. CDR3 sequence: CASSLGVGGYTF. CDR3 DNA: TGTGCCAGCAGTTTGGGGGTGGGTGGCTACACCTTC.

The CDR3 loop is CSARDRVGGGEQFF. The CDR3 bases are TGCAGTGCTAGAGACCGTGTTGGGGGTGGTGAGCAGTTCTTC. The chain is built from TRBV20-1 and TRBJ2-1, with D perhaps TRBD1 or TRBD2 (5 bases each). This CDR3 is built from 14 residues. The germline V gene has CDR1 DFQATT and CDR2 SNEGSKA (reference sequence). Trimming removed 0 bases from V and 9 bases from J, with 15 bases in between.

This clonotype was counted only a few times. J is TRBJ2-6 and V is TRBV24-1; D is undetermined. V was trimmed by 6 bases and J by 1 base, leaving 3 bases between them. Germline CDR1 and CDR2: KGHDR and SFDVKD. CDR3 length equals 13 residues. The CDR3 DNA reads as TGTGCCACCAGTTCTTCTGGGGCCAACGTCCTGACTTTC. As protein: CATSSSGANVLTF.

Only a few counts were recorded for this clonotype. The chain carries TRBV9 and TRBJ1-2; 11 bases fit TRBD1. The CDR3 runs 17 residues. Germline V CDR1 and CDR2: SGDLS, YYNGEE. V gave up 2 bases and J gave up 1 base; unmatched junction bases: 7. The CDR3 DNA sequence: TGTGCCAGCAGCGTCGGGACAGGGGGTTTGTTTAACTATGGCTACACCTTC. Translation: CASSVGTGGLFNYGYTF.

This clonotype was detected only once. In DNA form, the CDR3 reads TGTGCCAGCAACCGTGCTTTCGGGGCGGACGAAATCTATGGCTACACCTTC. It codes for CASNRAFGADEIYGYTF. The chain joins TRBV27 to TRBJ1-2; perhaps TRBD1 as D (5 bases). CDR1 and CDR2 from the germline V gene are MNHEY and SMNVEV (reference sequence). The CDR3 totals 17 residues. Trimming left V 7 bases short and J 4 bases short, with 25 bases between.

The table lists this clonotype with a few counts. The chain joins TRBV12-3 or TRBV12-4 to TRBJ2-4, with 11 bases matching TRBD2. The CDR3 consists of 15 residues. After removal of 5 bases from V and 8 bases from J, the junction contained 8 bases not matched to a gene. CDR3 bases: TGTGCCAGCAGTCCGGGACTAGCGGAAAAGGACATTCAGTACTTC. Translation gives CASSPGLAEKDIQYF.

This clonotype was detected only a few times. V usage is TRBV7-9 and J usage is TRBJ1-1, with D unresolved. This CDR3 is 13 amino acids long. The V gene's germline CDR1 is SEHNR and CDR2 FQNEAQ (reference sequence). Trimming cost V 6 bases and J 1 base, with 9 bases left between them. CDR3 bases: TGTGCCAGCAGGGCTAGTCCGAACACTGAAGCTTTCTTT. Translation: CASRASPNTEAFF.

The chain recombines TRBV6-6 with TRBJ2-4; 7 bases align to TRBD1. The CDR3 has 17 amino acids. The germline gives CDR1 MNHNY, CDR2 SVGAGI (reference sequence). The trim removed 7 bases at V and 4 bases at J, leaving 16 bases unmatched. CDR3 in amino acids: CASIHQEGAGGKNIQYF. The CDR3 region has the DNA TGTGCCAGCATCCATCAAGAGGGGGCTGGTGGAAAAAACATTCAGTACTTC.

The gene calls are TRBV2 and TRBJ2-5; D is possibly TRBD1 (6 bases). V was trimmed by 8 bases and J by 3 bases, leaving 10 bases between them. Germline V gene sequence: CDR1 SNHLY, CDR2 FYNNEI. The CDR3 spans 12 residues. In DNA form, the CDR3 reads TGTGCCAGCGTCGGGACAAAAGAGACCCAGTACTTC. This codes for CASVGTKETQYF.

Here the CDR3 DNA reads TGCAGTGCTAGAATCTTGGGAGGGGAAGGTACCACCATATATTTT. Translated: CSARILGGEGTTIYF. The chain recombines TRBV20-1 with TRBJ1-3, with a possible D match to TRBD1 (5 bases). Trimming cost V 2 bases and J 9 bases, with 20 bases left between them. Germline-derived CDR1 and CDR2 are DFQATT and SNEGSKA (reference sequence). This CDR3 comprises 15 residues.

V usage is TRBV25-1 and J usage is TRBJ2-5; 7 nucleotides align to TRBD2. V trimming: 3 bases; J trimming: 7 bases; junction bases outside the gene matches: 17. The germline V gene encodes CDR1 MGHDK and CDR2 SYGVNS. The CDR3 runs 17 residues. CDR3 DNA sequence: TGTGCCAGCAGTGATGAGGGTCCGGAACCCCCGGGAGGGACCCAGTACTTC. Translating gives CASSDEGPEPPGGTQYF.